The 22 T cell receptor beta chains below come from one sample, sequenced in a study of T cells in Graves' hyperthyroidism and ophthalmopathy (dated by TCRdb to the late 2010s). Preparation of the library involved multiplex PCR. TCRdb shows the sequencer as Illumina HiSeq 2000. The TCR beta CDR3 regions were amplified from RNA transcripts. A first-round RT-PCR of the TCR CDR3 used the HTBI primer set with the Qiagen OneStep RT-PCR kit. Using fastp at Q25 and MiXCR, TCRdb reprocessed the public reads and kept productive beta chains. Rows matching on CDR3 protein sequence are summarized as one entry with the most common DNA and genes. The sample table shows under 400,000 distinct CDR3 sequences, and 15% to 19% are seen once. Together, the top ten hold around 30% of the sample. The sequenced sample consisted of blood. All receptors come from a woman under 30 with Graves' hyperthyroidism that later progressed to Graves' ophthalmopathy.

The genes are TRBV6-1 and TRBJ2-5; 8 bases fit TRBD2. The CDR3 runs to 15 residues. CDR1 and CDR2 from the germline V gene are MNHNS and SASEGT. Trimming at V came to 7 bases and at J to 2 bases, leaving 9 bases not matched to a gene. This chain's CDR3 is CASNTPAGGQETQYF. DNA for the CDR3: TGTGCCAGCAACACCCCGGCGGGAGGACAAGAGACCCAGTACTTC.

Comment on this clonotype: A read error may be the cause here, since a much bigger clone is one base away. The rearrangement uses TRBV6-1 and TRBJ2-5, with 7 bases that match TRBD1. V lost 5 bases, J lost 1 base, and 7 bases stayed unmatched. Germline V CDR1 and CDR2: MNHNS, SASEGT. The CDR3 consists of 15 residues. The CDR3 is CASSTMTGTQETQYF. The CDR3 DNA reads TGTGCCAGCAGTACCATGACAGGGACCCAAGAGACCCAGTACTTC.

This clonotype was observed a handful of times. V usage is TRBV20-1 and J usage is TRBJ2-3; 8 positions agree with TRBD2. V gave up 7 bases and J gave up 6 bases; unmatched junction bases: 6. CDR3 size: 12 residues. Germline values: CDR1 DFQATT, CDR2 SNEGSKA (reference sequence). The CDR3 nucleotides are TGCAGTGGGGGGGCTAGCGGGGATACGCAGTATTTT. The encoded protein is CSGGASGDTQYF.

The sample holds many counts of this clonotype. The CDR3: CASSLKGSTDTQYF. The CDR3 DNA reads as TGTGCCAGCAGCTTGAAGGGATCCACAGATACGCAGTATTTT. V gene TRBV5-5 combines with J gene TRBJ2-3; D remains ambiguous. The CDR3 runs to 14 residues. Per germline, CDR1 SGHKS and CDR2 YYEKEE (reference sequence). Trimming took 1 base from V and 2 from J, leaving 8 bases between them.

In this sample, this clonotype turned up many times. The V and J genes are TRBV2 and TRBJ2-1; TRBD2 matches at 10 bases. V lost 7 bases to trimming and J lost 12 bases; unmatched junction nucleotides: 18. Per germline, CDR1 SNHLY and CDR2 FYNNEI. This CDR3 comprises 16 residues. The CDR3 DNA sequence: TGTGCCAGCACTCCCCGACTAGCGGGTATTACAAAGGTGCAGTTCTTC. Translated, it gives CASTPRLAGITKVQFF.

The chain uses TRBV6-4 and TRBJ1-5, with TRBD1 as a possible D gene (6 bases). CDR1 is MRHNA and CDR2 is SNTAGT in the germline V gene. The CDR3 runs 13 residues. V was pared by 5 bases and J by 9 bases, with 14 bases between. The CDR3 is CASSRDNSGPQHF. The CDR3, as DNA: TGTGCCAGCAGTAGGGACAACTCGGGGCCCCAGCATTTT.

The chain recombines TRBV27 with TRBJ2-3, with 14 bases aligning to TRBD2. The V segment lost 2 bases and the J segment 4 bases; nucleotides outside the gene matches: 5. The CDR3 consists of 17 residues. The V gene's germline CDR1 is MNHEY and CDR2 SMNVEV (reference sequence). The chain's CDR3 is CASSLGTSGSDADTQYF. CDR3 bases: TGTGCCAGCAGTTTAGGGACTAGCGGGAGTGACGCAGATACGCAGTATTTT.

In this sample, this clonotype turned up many times. The chain carries TRBV30 and TRBJ1-1; possible D gene TRBD1, 5 bases. CDR1 is GTSNPN and CDR2 is SVGIG in the germline V gene (reference sequence). The CDR3 length is 14 residues. V was trimmed by 0 bases and J by 0 bases, leaving 8 bases between them. The CDR3 here is CAWSVYRMNTEAFF. As DNA, the CDR3 is TGTGCCTGGAGTGTTTACAGGATGAACACTGAAGCTTTCTTT.

In this sample, this clonotype turned up many times. The chain recombines TRBV4-2 with TRBJ1-1, with 9 positions matching TRBD1. CDR1 LGHNA and CDR2 YNFKEQ come from the germline V gene. CDR3 length: 15 amino acids. V shed 3 bases, J shed 6 bases, and the junction held 8 bases outside the gene matches. This CDR3 is CASSHHDRGVSEAFF. CDR3 DNA: TGTGCCAGCAGCCACCACGACAGGGGGGTTTCTGAAGCTTTCTTT.

This clonotype was seen many times. The chain combines TRBV3-1 with TRBJ1-1; D is uncertain. The CDR3 covers 13 residues. Per the germline V gene, CDR1 is LGHDT and CDR2 is YNNKEL (reference sequence). V lost 0 bases and J 3 bases, leaving 5 bases between the germline ends. The CDR3 is CASSQDTDTEAFF. As DNA, the CDR3 is TGTGCCAGCAGCCAAGATACAGACACTGAAGCTTTCTTT.

This clonotype was detected ten times or more. The rearrangement links TRBV27 to TRBJ2-1; D remains ambiguous. V gave up 0 bases and J gave up 14 bases, with 17 bases separating them. The CDR3 contains 14 residues. CDR1 MNHEY and CDR2 SMNVEV come from the germline V gene (reference sequence). CDR3 loop: CASSLSIGAQREFF. CDR3 nucleotide sequence: TGTGCCAGCAGTTTATCGATAGGAGCGCAAAGGGAGTTCTTC.

This clonotype was seen at least ten times. The chain couples TRBV27 to TRBJ2-1; D is undetermined. CDR3 size: 13 residues. Germline CDR1 MNHEY, CDR2 SMNVEV (reference sequence). V lost 5 bases and J lost 8, with 13 bases in between. The CDR3 spells CASSLSRADEQFF. In DNA form, the CDR3 reads TGTGCCAGCAGTCTTAGTCGGGCGGATGAGCAGTTCTTC.

This chain joins TRBV24-1 and TRBJ2-7; TRBD2 agrees at 11 bases. The junction had 7 bases not matched to a gene; V was cut back by 2 bases and J by 8 bases. The germline CDR1 and CDR2 sequences are KGHDR and SFDVKD. The CDR3 extends over 15 amino acids. Here the CDR3 reads CATSDSRTSGSKQYF. DNA of the CDR3: TGTGCCACCAGTGATTCACGGACTAGCGGGTCAAAGCAGTACTTC.

This clonotype came up once. The CDR3, as DNA: TGTGCCACCCGGGGACTGGGTCCTATTAGTGAGCAGTTCTTC. Translation gives CATRGLGPISEQFF. V is TRBV19 and J is TRBJ2-1; TRBD2 might be the D (6 bases). Germline V gene lookup returns CDR1 LNHDA and CDR2 SQIVND (reference sequence). V was cut by 10 bases and J by 9 bases, with 22 bases left in between. This CDR3 comprises 14 residues.

This chain uses TRBV28 with TRBJ1-3; D might be TRBD1 (6 bases). In germline, CDR1 is MDHEN, CDR2 SYDVKM. The CDR3 covers 13 residues. The V gene lost 3 bases and the J gene lost 5 bases, with 8 bases spanning the gap. CDR3 sequence reads: CASSLQGRNTIYF. CDR3 sequence (DNA): TGTGCCAGCAGTTTGCAGGGGAGAAACACCATATATTTT. The whole variable domain, remainder taken from reference TRBV28 and TRBJ1-3, is DVKVTQSSRYLVKRTGEKVFLECVQDMDHENMFWYRQDPGLGLRLIYFSYDVKMKEKGDIPEGYSVSREKKERFSLILESASTNQTSMYLCASSLQGRNTIYFGEGSWLTVV.

The chain carries TRBV7-2 and TRBJ2-2; possible D gene TRBD1, 6 bases. Germline V gene sequence: CDR1 SGHTA, CDR2 FQGNSA. The CDR3 covers 16 residues. Trimming took 3 bases from V and 4 from J, leaving 15 bases between them. CDR3 region: CASSFRITGPTGELFF. The CDR3, as DNA: TGTGCCAGCAGCTTTCGGATCACAGGGCCCACCGGGGAGCTGTTTTTT.

The chain combines TRBV20-1 with TRBJ2-2; perhaps D is TRBD1 or TRBD2 (5 bases each). Germline V gene data show CDR1 as DFQATT and CDR2 as SNEGSKA (reference sequence). There are 16 residues in the CDR3. V lost 1 base, J lost 3 bases, and 15 bases lay in between. The CDR3 loop is CSARGGPNRHTGELFF. In nucleotides, the CDR3 is TGCAGTGCTAGAGGGGGACCCAACCGGCACACCGGGGAGCTGTTTTTT.

This chain links TRBV30 with TRBJ1-2; 8 positions match TRBD1. The V segment lost 5 bases and the J segment 4 bases; nucleotides outside the gene matches: 6. The CDR3 is 13 residues long. CDR1 and CDR2 (germline): GTSNPN, SVGIG (reference sequence). The CDR3 region is CAWGPDRVYGYTF. CDR3 DNA: TGTGCCTGGGGGCCGGACAGGGTCTATGGCTACACCTTC.

At least ten counts were recorded for this clonotype. This chain links TRBV20-1 with TRBJ2-2; 13 bases are shared with TRBD2. The V gene end was trimmed by 2 bases and the J gene end by 3 bases; junction bases not matched to a gene: 12. Germline V gene sequence: CDR1 DFQATT, CDR2 SNEGSKA (reference sequence). The CDR3 loop spans 19 amino acids. This CDR3 is CSARPSLTSGRRDTGELFF. The DNA for the CDR3 is TGCAGTGCTAGACCCTCCCTGACTAGCGGGAGGAGGGACACCGGGGAGCTGTTTTTT.

This clonotype has ten or more counts. The chain employs TRBV28 and TRBJ1-5; the D is unclear. This CDR3 region has 11 residues. The V gene lost 1 base and the J gene lost 11 bases, with 6 bases spanning the gap. Germline V gene sequence: CDR1 MDHEN, CDR2 SYDVKM. CDR3 sequence: CASSLFGAQHF. The CDR3 nucleotides are TGTGCCAGCAGTTTATTCGGAGCCCAGCATTTT.

About this clonotype: Since a much larger clone is just one base distant, this may be a read error. The chain uses TRBV28 and TRBJ2-1, with 9 bases lining up with TRBD2. Germline V gene data show CDR1 as MDHEN and CDR2 as SYDVKM. This CDR3 comprises 14 residues. This CDR3 reads CASIASGKYNEPFF. In nucleotides, the CDR3 is TGTGCCAGCATAGCTAGCGGGAAGTACAATGAGCCGTTCTTC.

This clonotype was observed at least ten times. This rearrangement joins TRBV11-2 to TRBJ2-7, with 12 nucleotides matching TRBD2. Germline V gene lookup returns CDR1 SGHAT and CDR2 FQNNGV. V lost 5 bases to trimming and J lost 2 bases; unmatched junction nucleotides: 10. There are 17 residues in the CDR3. Here the CDR3 DNA reads TGTGCCAGCAGCCCGGAATTGGGGACTAGCGGGCCCTACGAGCAGTACTTC. Amino acids: CASSPELGTSGPYEQYF.